This T cell receptor beta chain comes out of a study of breast tumors, draining lymph nodes, adjacent tissues. Overall study findings and caveats: Compared with basal-like, luminal-like tumors shared significantly more repertoire with nontumor tissue.

CDR3 length equals 13 residues. In germline, CDR1 is DFQATT, CDR2 SNEGSKA (reference sequence). V was pared by 5 bases and J by 15 bases, with 11 bases of the junction left unmatched. This clonotype is labeled as medium-sized. Its target is unknown. MiXCR, applied by TCRdb to the multiplex PCR reads, yields one record per CDR3 protein. The table shows 10,000 to 15,000 distinct CDR3 sequences, with 35% to 40% occurring only once. The sequence was obtained from a female donor with breast cancer. Some clones in this sample may be carry-over from other donors' samples. The rearrangement links TRBV20-1 to TRBJ1-6, with 9 positions matching TRBD1. The sequenced material came from breast tumor tissue. The CDR3: CSAGGQGKEDLHF. CDR3 nucleotide sequence: TGCAGTGCTGGGGGACAGGGAAAAGAGGACCTCCACTTT.